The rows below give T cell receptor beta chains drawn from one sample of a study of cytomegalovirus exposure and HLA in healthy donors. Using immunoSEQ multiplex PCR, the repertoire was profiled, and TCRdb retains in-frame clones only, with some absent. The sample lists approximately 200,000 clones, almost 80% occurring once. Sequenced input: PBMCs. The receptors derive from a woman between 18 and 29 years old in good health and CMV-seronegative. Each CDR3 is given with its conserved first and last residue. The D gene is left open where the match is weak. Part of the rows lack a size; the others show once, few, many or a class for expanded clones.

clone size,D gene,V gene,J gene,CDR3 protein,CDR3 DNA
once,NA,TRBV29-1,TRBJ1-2,CSVDPDRIYGFTF,TGCAGCGTTGACCCCGACAGAATCTATGGCTTCACCTTC
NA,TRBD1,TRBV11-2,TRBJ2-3,CASSYRAMPTGDSTDTQYF,TGTGCCAGCAGCTACCGTGCCATGCCCACAGGGGATTCTACAGATACGCAGTATTTT
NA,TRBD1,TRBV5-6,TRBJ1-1,CASSKDRAGAFF,TGTGCCAGCAGTAAGGACAGGGCTGGAGCTTTCTTT
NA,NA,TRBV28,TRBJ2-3,CASSSGTDTQYF,TGTGCCAGCAGTTCAGGTACAGATACGCAGTATTTT
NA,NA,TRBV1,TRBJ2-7,CTSSQDLVYRAFEQYF,TGCACCAGCAGCCAAGATCTAGTTTACAGGGCATTCGAGCAGTACTTC
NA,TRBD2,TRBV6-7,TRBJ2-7,CASSYSNASGRFNEQYF,TGTGCCAGCAGTTACTCTAACGCTAGCGGGAGGTTCAACGAGCAGTACTTC
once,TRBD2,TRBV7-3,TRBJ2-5,CASSLTGEGRETQYF,TGTGCCAGCAGCTTAACGGGGGAGGGGCGGGAGACCCAGTACTTC
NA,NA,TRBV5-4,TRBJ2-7,CASSFNLGGEQYF,TGTGCCAGCAGCTTCAACCTCGGGGGCGAGCAGTACTTC
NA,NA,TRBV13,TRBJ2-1,CASSYRTADNEQFF,TGTGCCAGCAGCTACCGGACAGCCGACAATGAGCAGTTCTTC
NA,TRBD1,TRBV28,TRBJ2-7,CASSPGQGSSYEQYF,TGTGCCAGCAGTCCGGGACAGGGGAGCTCCTACGAGCAGTACTTC
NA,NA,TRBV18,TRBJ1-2,CASSPTSGQGYTF,TGTGCCAGCTCACCTACCTCAGGTCAAGGCTACACCTTC
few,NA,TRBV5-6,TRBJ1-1,CASSWRTANTEAFF,TGTGCCAGCAGCTGGAGGACAGCGAACACTGAAGCTTTCTTT
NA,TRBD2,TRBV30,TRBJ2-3,CAWSIRGLAGGPGDTQYF,TGTGCCTGGAGTATCCGGGGACTAGCGGGAGGGCCTGGAGATACGCAGTATTTT
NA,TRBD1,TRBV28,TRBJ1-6,CASSFGTGSGSPLHF,TGTGCCAGCAGTTTTGGGACAGGGTCAGGTTCACCCCTCCACTTT
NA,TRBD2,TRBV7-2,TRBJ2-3,CASSYELAENTDTQYF,TGTGCCAGCAGCTACGAACTAGCGGAGAACACAGATACGCAGTATTTT
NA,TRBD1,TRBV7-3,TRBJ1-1,CASSSTGGAEAFF,TGTGCCAGCAGCTCCACAGGGGGCGCTGAAGCTTTCTTT
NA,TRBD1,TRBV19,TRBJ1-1,CASSIEIPGQGFSEAFF,TGTGCCAGTAGTATAGAGATTCCGGGACAGGGGTTCTCTGAAGCTTTCTTT
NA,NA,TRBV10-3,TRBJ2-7,CAISEHKTQYEQYF,TGTGCCATCAGTGAACACAAAACCCAGTACGAGCAGTACTTC